The 21 T cell receptor beta chains in this list originate from one sample, sequenced in a study of cytomegalovirus exposure and HLA in healthy donors. The PCR contained 60 Vbeta and 13 Jbeta primers. TCRdb keeps only in-frame clones here, not all; method: immunoSEQ multiplex PCR. The sample holds approximately 170,000 clones, 80% to 85% seen once. The sequencing sample was made of PBMCs. These receptors originate from a boy aged 2 to 9 in good health and CMV-seronegative.

This clone was counted a few times. The chain carries TRBV5-5 and TRBJ2-7, with D possibly TRBD1 on 7 matching bases. Trimming stripped 0 bases from V and 2 bases from J, with 15 bases between. Per germline, CDR1 SGHKS and CDR2 YYEKEE (reference sequence). The CDR3 sequence is 16 residues long. CDR3 nucleotide sequence: TGTGCCAGCAGCTTGGCCGGAGGGGGCGCCCCCTACGAGCAGTACTTC. Translated: CASSLAGGGAPYEQYF.

The rearrangement joins TRBV5-4 to TRBJ2-3, with D unclear. The CDR3 has 12 residues. The V end was cut by 2 bases, the J end by 4 bases, with 5 bases between. Germline V gives CDR1 SGHNT, CDR2 YYREEE (reference sequence). CDR3 coding DNA: TGTGCCAGCAGCTTAGAGTCAGATACGCAGTATTTT. It codes for CASSLESDTQYF.

This clone was counted only a few times. The genes are TRBV30 and TRBJ2-1; 8 nucleotides match TRBD2. CDR3 size: 16 residues. J was trimmed by 4 bases and V by 4 bases; bases with no gene match: 12. Per the germline V gene, CDR1 is GTSNPN and CDR2 is SVGIG (reference sequence). The CDR3 region is CAWKLGSGRGYNEQFF. The CDR3 region has the DNA TGTGCCTGGAAATTAGGGAGCGGGAGAGGGTACAATGAGCAGTTCTTC. The whole variable domain, remainder taken from reference TRBV30 and TRBJ2-1, is SQTIHQWPATLVQPVGSPLSLECTVEGTSNPNLYWYRQAAGRGLQLLFYSVGIGQISSEVPQNLSASRPQDRQFILSSKKLLLSDSGFYLCAWKLGSGRGYNEQFFGPGTRLTVL.

CDR3 coding DNA: TGTGCCAGCAGCTTAGTTGGGACACCGAATGAAAAACTGTTTTTT. Amino acids: CASSLVGTPNEKLFF. The V call is TRBV7-9, the J call TRBJ1-4, with D possibly being TRBD1 (6 bases). In germline, CDR1 is SEHNR, CDR2 FQNEAQ (reference sequence). V shed 1 base and J shed 5 bases, with 11 bases lying between them. This CDR3 region has 15 residues. The complete variable domain, with remaining parts taken from reference TRBV7-9 and TRBJ1-4, reads DTGVSQNPRHKITKRGQNVTFRCDPISEHNRLYWYRQTLGQGPEFLTYFQNEAQLEKSRLLSDRFSAERPKGSFSTLEIQRTEQGDSAMYLCASSLVGTPNEKLFFGSGTQLSVL.

The chain combines TRBV6-5 with TRBJ1-1; D unclear. This CDR3 contains 13 residues. V was shortened by 7 bases and J by 4 bases, with 13 bases between the two germline ends. Per germline, CDR1 MNHEY and CDR2 SVGAGI. The CDR3: CASTKEGGTEAFF. The CDR3, as DNA: TGTGCCAGCACGAAAGAGGGCGGCACTGAAGCTTTCTTT.

CDR3 protein: CATLVLPYGYTF. The CDR3 DNA sequence: TGTGCCACCCTGGTACTCCCCTATGGCTACACCTTC. The chain has TRBV6-5 and TRBJ1-2; D unresolved. The CDR3 spans 12 residues. Trimming left V 10 bases short and J 4 bases short, with 13 bases between. Per the germline V gene, CDR1 is MNHEY and CDR2 is SVGAGI.

This clone was recorded only once. The chain employs TRBV6-6 and TRBJ2-7; the match to TRBD2 covers 10 bases. Germline V gives CDR1 MNHNY, CDR2 SVGAGI (reference sequence). This CDR3 is built from 15 residues. J was trimmed by 2 bases and V by 5 bases; bases with no gene match: 6. CDR3: CASSTPSGSAYEQYF. CDR3 nucleotide sequence: TGTGCCAGCAGTACTCCTAGCGGGAGCGCCTACGAGCAGTACTTC.

The chain carries TRBV19 and TRBJ1-5; 10 bases agree with TRBD1. The V and J ends lost 6 bases and 2 bases, in that order; junction bases with no gene match: 1. The CDR3 spans 14 residues. Looked up from germline, CDR1 is LNHDA and CDR2 is SQIVND (reference sequence). The CDR3 sequence: CASSGTGGNQPQHF. The CDR3 DNA reads as TGTGCCAGTAGCGGGACAGGGGGCAATCAGCCCCAGCATTTT.

The chain employs TRBV25-1 and TRBJ2-6, with 7 bases matching TRBD1. CDR3 length: 16 amino acids. V lost 8 bases and J lost 0; bases outside the gene matches: 7. Per germline, CDR1 MGHDK and CDR2 SYGVNS. The CDR3 coding sequence is TGTGCCAGCTCCCGGACAGGAGACTCTGGGGCCAACGTCCTGACTTTC. Its translation is CASSRTGDSGANVLTF.

This chain uses TRBV7-9 with TRBJ2-5, with 9 bases identical to TRBD1. This CDR3 contains 15 residues. Germline V gene data show CDR1 as SEHNR and CDR2 as FQNEAQ (reference sequence). V lost 3 bases and J lost 2; bases outside the gene matches: 4. Here the CDR3 DNA reads TGTGCCAGCAGCTTGGGCGACAGGGGGCAAGAGACCCAGTACTTC. Protein: CASSLGDRGQETQYF.

This chain connects TRBV9 to TRBJ2-2; D uncertain. The CDR3 covers 14 residues. Trimming removed 3 bases at V and 0 bases at J, with 6 bases between. Germline-derived CDR1 and CDR2 are SGDLS and YYNGEE. DNA of the CDR3: TGTGCCAGCAGCGCGACACCGAACACCGGGGAGCTGTTTTTT. It specifies CASSATPNTGELFF.

The V gene is TRBV10-3, the J gene TRBJ2-1; unclear D gene. The CDR3 runs 13 residues. Germline V CDR1 and CDR2: ENHRY, SYGVKD. The V and J ends lost 0 bases and 7 bases respectively, with 7 bases between them. CDR3 sequence: CAISESPLNEQFF. CDR3 bases: TGTGCCATCAGTGAGTCTCCCTTAAATGAGCAGTTCTTC.

The gene calls are TRBV5-1 and TRBJ2-1; D might be TRBD1 (6 bases). Germline-derived CDR1 and CDR2 are SGHRS and YFSETQ. V was pared by 4 bases and J by 5 bases, with 13 bases between. This CDR3 is built from 14 residues. This CDR3 is CASSQTGTNNEQFF. The CDR3 DNA sequence: TGCGCCAGCAGCCAAACCGGGACAAACAATGAGCAGTTCTTC.

The CDR3 here is CASSQEFRGGETQYF. The CDR3 DNA reads as TGCGCCAGCAGCCAAGAATTTCGGGGGGGGGAGACCCAGTACTTC. The rearrangement links TRBV4-3 to TRBJ2-5; 8 positions match TRBD2. The CDR3 is made up of 15 amino acids. CDR1 is LGHNA and CDR2 is YSLEER in the germline V gene. The junction had 5 bases not matched to a gene; V was cut back by 0 bases and J by 5 bases.

This clone turned up a few times. This sequence joins TRBV19 and TRBJ2-3; the D gene is possibly TRBD2 (7 bases). Germline V lookup: CDR1 LNHDA, CDR2 SQIVND (reference sequence). With 3 bases removed from V and 2 bases from J, the gap between germline ends came to 36 bases. The CDR3 has 23 residues. The DNA for the CDR3 is TGTGCCAGTAGTATCCGCCTAGAACGGGGGGCCCACGCACCATACATATACACAGATACGCAGTATTTT. This codes for CASSIRLERGAHAPYIYTDTQYF.

There are a few counts of this clone. CDR3 region: CASSEALGLKDTYEQYV. In nucleotides, the CDR3 is TGTGCCAGCAGTGAAGCGCTGGGTCTTAAAGACACCTACGAGCAGTACGTC. This rearrangement joins TRBV2 to TRBJ2-7, with no clear D. There are 17 residues in the CDR3. Germline V CDR1 and CDR2: SNHLY, FYNNEI. Trimming stripped 0 bases from V and 2 bases from J, with 17 bases between.

This clone has a handful of counts. The V and J genes are TRBV7-9 and TRBJ2-3; 8 nucleotides line up with TRBD1. This CDR3 has 15 residues. Germline CDR1 reads SEHNR; CDR2 reads FQNEAQ (reference sequence). With 2 bases clipped from V and 1 base from J, the junction kept 2 bases outside the gene matches. The CDR3 loop is CASSLPDRGTDTQYF. The CDR3 coding sequence is TGTGCCAGCAGCTTACCGGACAGGGGCACAGATACGCAGTATTTT. The variable domain in full, completed from reference TRBV7-9 and TRBJ2-3, reads DTGVSQNPRHKITKRGQNVTFRCDPISEHNRLYWYRQTLGQGPEFLTYFQNEAQLEKSRLLSDRFSAERPKGSFSTLEIQRTEQGDSAMYLCASSLPDRGTDTQYFGPGTRLTVL.

The chain uses TRBV4-1 and TRBJ1-2, with 7 bases identical to TRBD1. Unmatched junction bases numbered 9, after V lost 4 bases and J lost 4 bases. CDR3 length: 15 residues. Germline V gene data show CDR1 as MGHRA and CDR2 as YSYEKL. Written as DNA, the CDR3 is TGCGCCAGCAGCCCGACAGCGACAGGGACCTATGGCTACACCTTC. Translating gives CASSPTATGTYGYTF.

This CDR3 is CATSRGGTGISYNEQFF. The CDR3 nucleotides read TGTGCCACCAGCAGAGGAGGGACAGGGATATCCTACAATGAGCAGTTCTTC. The chain uses TRBV15 and TRBJ2-1; TRBD1 matches at 9 bases. Per the germline V gene, CDR1 is LNHNV and CDR2 is YYDKDF (reference sequence). The J segment lost 1 base and the V segment lost 1 base, leaving 5 bases of the junction unmatched. The CDR3 is 17 amino acids.

V and J are TRBV27 and TRBJ1-2, with D possibly being TRBD1 (5 bases). Germline V CDR1 and CDR2: MNHEY, SMNVEV (reference sequence). The CDR3 spans 12 residues. Between the trimmed V and J ends, which lost 6 bases and 7 bases, there was a span of 12 bases. In DNA form, the CDR3 reads TGTGCCAGCAGGGGGCCGGTGGGTGGCTACACCTTC. It specifies CASRGPVGGYTF.

The chain joins TRBV6-1 to TRBJ2-7; perhaps TRBD1 as D (6 bases). The V end lost 8 bases, the J end lost 1 base, and 18 bases lay between the germline ends. Germline values: CDR1 MNHNS, CDR2 SASEGT. The CDR3 contains 15 residues. CDR3 coding DNA: TGTGCCAGCGGATTTTCAAAGACAGGATCCTACGAGCAGTACGTC. It codes for CASGFSKTGSYEQYV.